The rows below give T cell receptor beta chains drawn from one sample of a study of T cell repertoires in cytomegalovirus infection. TCRdb itself ran the reads through MiXCR, one entry per CDR3 protein. The top ten clones hold roughly a quarter of a sample with 500,000 or so distinct CDR3 sequences, about 17% of them seen once. The sequenced sample was CD8+ T cells from PBMCs. Receptors were obtained from a human donor in good health (CMV status not recorded). Some clones in this sample may be carry-over from other donors' samples. Each CDR3 is given with its conserved first and last residue. The D gene is left open where the match is weak. Rows give clone size only sometimes, using once, few, many, or a class for an expanded clone.

size	D	J	V	DNA	CDR3
many	TRBD2	TRBJ2-1	TRBV7-9	TGTGCCAGCAGCTCACCGACTAGCGGGGAACACTCCTACAATGAGCAGTTCTTC	CASSSPTSGEHSYNEQFF
few	-	TRBJ2-1	TRBV6-5	TGTGCCAGCACCCCAGGGATTTGGGATGAGCAGTTCTTC	CASTPGIWDEQFF
few	TRBD1	TRBJ1-1	TRBV6-6	TGTGCCAGCAGTTCAGGACAGGGAATGATGGTGGAAGCTTTCTTT	CASSSGQGMMVEAFF
-	-	TRBJ1-1	TRBV13	TGTGCCAGCAGCCCTTTGAGCTTGGGGGGTGACACTGAAGCTTTCTTT	CASSPLSLGGDTEAFF
many	TRBD1	TRBJ1-4	TRBV4-1	TGCGCCAGCAGCCAGAGGACAGGGGGCTCGGCTAATGAAAAACTGTTTTTT	CASSQRTGGSANEKLFF
-	-	TRBJ1-2	TRBV7-4	TGTGCCAGCGCCAACGGGGGGGTATTTGGCTACACCTTC	CASANGGVFGYTF
many	TRBD1	TRBJ2-7	TRBV5-1	TGCGCCAGCAGCCCGCCGGGGACAGAGAAGTCCTACGAGCAGTACTTC	CASSPPGTEKSYEQYF
many	TRBD1	TRBJ1-5	TRBV28	TGTGCCAGCAGTTTAGTCTCCTTCGACAGGGCCGATCAGCCCCAGCATTTT	CASSLVSFDRADQPQHF
many	-	TRBJ2-3	TRBV7-2	TGTGCCAGCAGCTCGATAAGCACAGATACGCAGTATTTT	CASSSISTDTQYF
-	TRBD1	TRBJ2-7	TRBV6-1	TGTGCCAGCAGTGATCCCCAGGGACAGGGGAATTCCTACGAGCAGTACTTC	CASSDPQGQGNSYEQYF
-	-	TRBJ2-7	TRBV19	TGTGCCAGTAGTATAGTGGCTGGAGGCGAGCAGTACTTC	CASSIVAGGEQYF
many	TRBD2	TRBJ2-1	TRBV7-9	TGTGCCAGCAGCCACCGGGAGGGTGGGAGTAATGAGCAGTTCTTC	CASSHREGGSNEQFF
many	-	TRBJ2-3	TRBV11-2	TGTGCCAGCAGCTGGGAAGGAACAGATACGCAGTATTTT	CASSWEGTDTQYF
-	TRBD1	TRBJ1-1	TRBV6-5	TGTGCCAGCAGTTACTTCCGGGACAGGGGTGACGCTTTCTTT	CASSYFRDRGDAFF
-	TRBD1	TRBJ2-2	TRBV6-6	TGTGCCAGCAGCGCGGACAGGGGCGGCGGGGAGCTGTTTTTT	CASSADRGGGELFF
-	-	TRBJ2-7	TRBV27	TGTGCCAGCAGGCTTGGTAGCGGTGGCGAGCAGTACTTC	CASRLGSGGEQYF
-	-	TRBJ1-2	TRBV10-3	TGTGCCATCAGTGAGTCGAGGGGTTGGGGCTACACCTTC	CAISESRGWGYTF
-	-	TRBJ2-1	TRBV7-3	TGTGCCAGCACCCCCGCCCCGGGGTCCTACAATGAGCAGTTCTTC	CASTPAPGSYNEQFF
many	TRBD2	TRBJ2-7	TRBV7-9	TGTGCCAGCAGCTTCGATGTAGGGACTAGCGGTTTCCGGTCGGCGCACGAGCAGTACTTC	CASSFDVGTSGFRSAHEQYF
-	-	TRBJ1-2	TRBV6-5	TGTGCCAGCAGTTACTCGGGCAGGGGCACCTATGGCTACACCTTC	CASSYSGRGTYGYTF
many	-	TRBJ1-1	TRBV7-2	TGTGCCAGCAGCTTAGACCGCATGAACACTGAAGCTTTCTTT	CASSLDRMNTEAFF
-	-	TRBJ1-1	TRBV6-1	TGTGCCAGCACAATGTGGGGAGGGGACATGAACACTGAAGCTTTCTTT	CASTMWGGDMNTEAFF
-	TRBD2	TRBJ2-1	TRBV11-2	TGTGCCAGCAGCTTAGGAGGCGGGGGGGCGGGGAATGAGCAGTTCTTC	CASSLGGGGAGNEQFF
many	-	TRBJ2-7	TRBV6-5	TGTGCCAGCAGTTACGGGCAGGGGAACGAGCAGTACTTC	CASSYGQGNEQYF
-	TRBD1	TRBJ1-6	TRBV27	TGTGCCAGCAGTTACGGACAGGGCGATAATTCACCCCTCCACTTT	CASSYGQGDNSPLHF
few	-	TRBJ1-5	TRBV7-6	TGTGCCAGCAGCAACGCCGCTCAGGGTAACAATCAGCCCCAGCATTTT	CASSNAAQGNNQPQHF
-	-	TRBJ2-5	TRBV7-9	TGTGCCAGCAGCTTAGCGTCATCCCAAGAGACCCAGTACTTC	CASSLASSQETQYF
-	-	TRBJ2-5	TRBV27	TGTGCCAGCAGACCAGGGTATTTGGGCCAAGAGACCCAGTACTTC	CASRPGYLGQETQYF
few	-	TRBJ1-6	TRBV27	TGTGCCAGCAGTTTATATCGGTATTCACCCCTCCACTTT	CASSLYRYSPLHF
many	-	TRBJ1-4	TRBV6-5	TGTGCCAGCAGTTACTCTGCAGGGGAGGGAGAAAAACTGTTTTTT	CASSYSAGEGEKLFF
few	-	TRBJ1-5	TRBV27	TGTGCCAGCAGTACCCGAGGACGACCCAATCAGCCCCAGCATTTT	CASSTRGRPNQPQHF
many	-	TRBJ2-2	TRBV6-2/TRBV6-3	TGTGCCAGCACCCCCCTAGATGAGCGGGTCGCGAACACCGGGGAGCTGTTTTTT	CASTPLDERVANTGELFF
-	-	TRBJ2-5	TRBV6-5	TGTGTCACAGCAGGCGATAAGATTGAGACCCAGTACTTC	CVTAGDKIETQYF
once	TRBD2	TRBJ2-3	TRBV7-2	TGTGCAAGCAGCTTGGGACTATCGGGGGGGGTGTCAACAGATACGCCGTATTTT	CASSLGLSGGVSTDTPYF
many	-	TRBJ2-7	TRBV7-6	TGTGCCAGCAACGGCCCAGGGGACGAGCAGTACTTC	CASNGPGDEQYF
-	-	TRBJ2-2	TRBV6-5	TGTGCCAGCAGTCAAGAATACACCGGGGAGCTGTTTTTT	CASSQEYTGELFF
many	TRBD1	TRBJ1-1	TRBV11-2	TGTGCCAGCAGCCACGGACAGGGGACGAACACTGAAGCTTTCTTT	CASSHGQGTNTEAFF
many	-	TRBJ1-5	TRBV7-2	TGTGCCAGCAGGCAATATAGCAATCAGCCCCAGCATTTT	CASRQYSNQPQHF
many	-	TRBJ2-7	TRBV7-2	TGTGCCAGCAGCTTCGCGGGGCGCACCTACGAGCAGTACTTC	CASSFAGRTYEQYF
-	TRBD2	TRBJ2-1	TRBV19	TGTGCCAGTAGTATAGTCCGGGAGGACGGTGAGCAGTTCTTC	CASSIVREDGEQFF
many	-	TRBJ2-5	TRBV11-1	TGTGCCAGCAGCTTATTGCAGGGTGATGAGACCCAGTACTTC	CASSLLQGDETQYF
many	TRBD2	TRBJ2-7	TRBV7-3	TGTGCCAGCAGCTCACTAGCGGTAAAGTACGAGCAGTACTTC	CASSSLAVKYEQYF
many	TRBD2	TRBJ2-5	TRBV2	TGTGCCAGGCAGGGGTTGACTAGCGGGGGGCGTGTGACCCAGTACTTC	CARQGLTSGGRVTQYF
many	TRBD2	TRBJ2-7	TRBV29-1	TGCAGCGTCATAGACAAGCCCCGGACTAGCGGGATTCTTTACGAGCAGTACTTC	CSVIDKPRTSGILYEQYF
many	-	TRBJ1-2	TRBV27	TGTGCCAGCAGTTCTACAGGGCAGGGAGCTGGCTACACCTTC	CASSSTGQGAGYTF
few	-	TRBJ2-3	TRBV28	TGTGCCAGCGAAGGTGATAGCGGAAGCACAGATACGCAGTATTTT	CASEGDSGSTDTQYF
many	-	TRBJ2-7	TRBV19	TGTGCCAGTAGTATAACAGGGTCCTACGAGCAGTACTTC	CASSITGSYEQYF
-	-	TRBJ1-5	TRBV20-1	TGCAGTGCTAGAGATTACTCCCAGGGGCATCAGCCCCAGCATTTT	CSARDYSQGHQPQHF
few	TRBD2	TRBJ2-1	TRBV2	TGTGCCAGCAGTGAAGCCAGCGGGAGGGTTGAGCAGTTCTTC	CASSEASGRVEQFF
-	-	TRBJ2-1	TRBV7-9	TGTGCCAGCGGGCCGAGCGGGAATGAGCAGTTCTTC	CASGPSGNEQFF
many	-	TRBJ2-1	TRBV28	TGTGCCAGCAGTTCTCCTCGAGAGGCCCATGGGGATGAGCAGTTCTTC	CASSSPREAHGDEQFF
many	-	TRBJ1-3	TRBV6-1	TGTGCCAGCAGTGAGGGGGGGAGAGCCTCTGGAAACACCATATATTTT	CASSEGGRASGNTIYF
-	TRBD2	TRBJ2-1	TRBV27	TGTGCCAGCAGCTTGTCCGCGACTAGCAGGGAGCAGTTCTTC	CASSLSATSREQFF
few	TRBD1	TRBJ1-1	TRBV27	TGTGCCAGCAGTTCCTCTACCCTGGGCAGGGGGCTGACTGAAGCTTTCTTT	CASSSSTLGRGLTEAFF
many	-	TRBJ1-4	TRBV7-9	TGTGCCAGCAACCCTCCACAGGGAAACGAAAAACTGTTTTTT	CASNPPQGNEKLFF
few	TRBD1	TRBJ1-2	TRBV27	TGTGCCAGCAGTTTATACGGACAGGGAGTTAGCTATGGCTACACCTTC	CASSLYGQGVSYGYTF
few	-	TRBJ1-1	TRBV4-2	TGTGCCAGCAGCCAAGAGCGTTTCGGGGGGCGGACTGAAGCTTTCTTT	CASSQERFGGRTEAFF
-	-	TRBJ2-1	TRBV19	TGTGCCAGTAGTAAAGAGATCACCAGGGGCGATGAGCAGTTCTTC	CASSKEITRGDEQFF